These 24 T cell receptor beta chains were sequenced from one sample in a study of shared clonotypes between healthy human individuals. TCRdb's table, derived via immunoSEQ multiplex PCR, lists solely in-frame clones and lacks some. Among about 480,000 clones listed, approximately 79% were seen once. Sequencing was carried out using PBMCs. These TCRs come from a woman between 40 and 55 years old in good health. Some clones in this sample may be carry-over from other donors' samples.

The rearrangement uses TRBV6-5 and TRBJ2-1, with 7 bases matching TRBD2. Trimming cost V 5 bases and J 6 bases; bases outside gene matches: 7. Germline-derived CDR1 and CDR2 are MNHEY and SVGAGI. The CDR3 loop spans 14 amino acids. In DNA, the CDR3 is TGTGCCAGCAGTGCTACGGGACTAAGCAATGAGCAGTTCTTC. Protein: CASSATGLSNEQFF.

The rearrangement links TRBV7-2 to TRBJ2-3; 7 positions match TRBD2. The trim removed 5 bases at V and 3 bases at J, leaving 8 bases unmatched. The germline V gene encodes CDR1 SGHTA and CDR2 FQGNSA. The CDR3 is 15 residues long. In DNA, the CDR3 is TGTGCCAGCAGCCCAGCGGGGAGTGGGACAGATACGCAGTATTTT. Amino acids: CASSPAGSGTDTQYF.

The chain carries TRBV29-1 and TRBJ2-3, with TRBD2 identical over 14 bases. CDR1 is SQVTM, CDR2 ANQGSEA, per germline. Trimming removed 6 bases from V and 4 bases from J; junction bases left unmatched: 6. This CDR3 is 15 amino acids long. The CDR3 here is CSVGLAGARADTQYF. The CDR3 region has the DNA TGCAGCGTGGGACTAGCGGGAGCAAGGGCAGATACGCAGTATTTT.

The chain recombines TRBV19 with TRBJ1-1; no firm D call. This CDR3 has 14 amino acids. Germline V gene data show CDR1 as LNHDA and CDR2 as SQIVND (reference sequence). Trimming cost V 8 bases and J 0 bases, with 13 bases left between them. CDR3 amino acids: CASSQLKMNTEAFF. For the CDR3, the DNA is TGTGCCAGTTCCCAACTTAAAATGAACACTGAAGCTTTCTTT.

Concerning this clone: One end of the junction fails to match germline, which may point to a read error. V and J are TRBV10-3 and TRBJ2-1; D might be TRBD2 (6 bases). The CDR3 contains 14 residues. Germline assignment: CDR1 ENHRY and CDR2 SYGVKD. The CDR3 here is CATSIRENLNEQFF. The CDR3 DNA follows: TGTGCCACCAGTATACGGGAGAATCTCAATGAGCAGTTCTTC.

The chain joins TRBV27 to TRBJ2-7, with a tentative D call TRBD2 (5 bases). The CDR3 length is 14 residues. Trimming took 2 bases from V and 3 from J, leaving 11 bases between them. The germline V gene has CDR1 MNHEY and CDR2 SMNVEV (reference sequence). For the CDR3, the DNA is TGTGCCAGCAGTTTAACCGTGGGGAGCTACGAGCAGTACTTC. It encodes CASSLTVGSYEQYF.

The chain combines TRBV5-1 with TRBJ2-7, with D hard to call. The CDR3 is made up of 13 amino acids. Per germline, CDR1 SGHRS and CDR2 YFSETQ. V shed 5 bases and J shed 4 bases, with 13 bases lying between them. CDR3 loop: CASSHSLGYEQYF. The CDR3 DNA reads as TGCGCCAGCAGTCACTCCCTGGGGTACGAGCAGTACTTC.

The V gene is TRBV11-2, the J gene TRBJ2-2; D is ambiguous. Germline CDR1 and CDR2: SGHAT and FQNNGV. Trimming shortened V by 0 bases and J by 0 bases, and 2 bases separated the two germline ends. The length of the CDR3 is 14 residues. Here the CDR3 DNA reads TGTGCCAGCAGCTTAGAACCGAACACCGGGGAGCTGTTTTTT. Residues: CASSLEPNTGELFF.

V and J are TRBV2 and TRBJ2-7; D not resolved. The CDR3 is 12 amino acids. The V end lost 4 bases, the J end lost 7 bases, and 11 bases lay between the germline ends. The germline CDR1 and CDR2 sequences are SNHLY and FYNNEI. The CDR3 protein is CASSGIGYEQYF. The CDR3 bases are TGTGCCAGCAGTGGTATAGGGTATGAGCAGTACTTC.

This clone was detected only a few times. Additional DNA sequences in this sample encode the identical CDR3. The rearrangement uses TRBV29-1 and TRBJ2-6; TRBD2 is a possible D gene (5 bases). The CDR3 length is 14 residues. The V gene lost 4 bases and the J gene lost 0 bases, with 7 bases spanning the gap. Germline-derived CDR1 and CDR2 are SQVTM and ANQGSEA. The CDR3 DNA reads TGCAGCGTTGCCGGGATCTCTGGGGCCAACGTCCTGACTTTC. Translating it yields CSVAGISGANVLTF. Variable domain in full (rest from reference TRBV29-1 and TRBJ2-6): SAVISQKPSRDICQRGTSLTIQCQVDSQVTMMFWYRQQPGQSLTLIATANQGSEATYESGFVIDKFPISRPNLTFSTLTVSNMSPEDSSIYLCSVAGISGANVLTFGAGSRLTVL.

This clone was found a few times. This specimen includes other DNA sequences encoding the same CDR3. The chain couples TRBV2 to TRBJ1-1, with D uncertain. Trimming stripped 4 bases from V and 4 bases from J, with 10 bases between. The CDR3 is 13 amino acids. Germline V gene data show CDR1 as SNHLY and CDR2 as FYNNEI. The CDR3 reads CASSADGGTEAFF. CDR3 sequence (DNA): TGTGCCAGCAGTGCCGACGGAGGCACTGAAGCTTTCTTT.

The rearrangement joins TRBV10-3 to TRBJ2-7, with D possibly matching TRBD2 (7 bases). The CDR3 sequence is 15 residues long. The V end was cut by 6 bases, the J end by 2 bases, with 17 bases between. Germline V lookup: CDR1 ENHRY, CDR2 SYGVKD. The CDR3 bases are TGTGCCATCAGCGGGGGCGGGAGAGCAGCCTACGAGCAGTACTTC. This encodes CAISGGGRAAYEQYF.

This clone came up a few times. The rearrangement joins TRBV10-2 to TRBJ1-2; D possibly corresponds to TRBD1 (6 bases). CDR1 is WSHSY, CDR2 SAAADI, per germline. Trimming left V 6 bases short and J 4 bases short, with 15 bases between. The CDR3 consists of 14 residues. Here the CDR3 DNA reads TGCGCCAGCAGCCCCCAGGACAGTTTCTATGGCTACACCTTC. Its translation is CASSPQDSFYGYTF.

The chain recombines TRBV19 with TRBJ1-4; TRBD1 aligns across 7 bases. The J segment lost 4 bases and the V segment lost 2 bases, leaving 4 bases of the junction unmatched. The CDR3 sequence is 15 residues long. Germline CDR1 reads LNHDA; CDR2 reads SQIVND (reference sequence). The CDR3 spells CASSIIGTVNEKLFF. The CDR3 DNA follows: TGTGCCAGTAGTATAATCGGGACAGTTAATGAAAAACTGTTTTTT.

The chain has TRBV7-3 and TRBJ2-7, with D tentatively TRBD1 (5 bases). The V end was cut by 2 bases, the J end by 2 bases, with 13 bases between. Germline V lookup: CDR1 SGHTA, CDR2 FQGTGA. The CDR3 runs 15 residues. This chain's CDR3 is CASSLQPGFTYEQYF. CDR3 DNA: TGTGCCAGCAGCTTACAACCAGGGTTTACCTACGAGCAGTACTTC. The entire variable domain, with the rest obtained from reference TRBV7-3 and TRBJ2-7, is as follows: GAGVSQTPSNKVTEKGKYVELRCDPISGHTALYWYRQSLGQGPEFLIYFQGTGAADDSGLPNDRFFAVRPEGSVSTLKIQRTERGDSAVYLCASSLQPGFTYEQYFGPGTRLTVT.

This chain joins TRBV9 and TRBJ2-3; D not certain. The CDR3 covers 15 residues. Looked up from germline, CDR1 is SGDLS and CDR2 is YYNGEE. V was trimmed by 0 bases and J by 4 bases, leaving 12 bases between them. This CDR3 is CASSVASTRPDTQYF. Written as DNA, the CDR3 is TGTGCCAGCAGCGTAGCCTCGACAAGGCCAGATACGCAGTATTTT.

The chain has TRBV4-1 and TRBJ1-4; TRBD1 matches 7 bases. Germline V gene data show CDR1 as MGHRA and CDR2 as YSYEKL. The CDR3 covers 16 residues. V shed 2 bases and J 2 bases; nucleotides not matched to a gene: 5. The CDR3 DNA sequence: TGCGCCAGCAGCCAAATATGGACAGGCACTAATGAAAAACTGTTTTTT. This encodes CASSQIWTGTNEKLFF.

The rearrangement links TRBV5-1 to TRBJ2-7, with TRBD1 as a possible D gene (6 bases). Trimming took 0 bases from V and 6 from J, leaving 19 bases between them. The CDR3 has 16 residues. CDR1 is SGHRS, CDR2 YFSETQ, per germline. The CDR3 sequence: CASSLAPTDRSGEQYF. The CDR3 DNA reads as TGCGCCAGCAGCTTGGCCCCAACCGACAGGAGCGGCGAGCAGTACTTC.

V gene TRBV2 combines with J gene TRBJ2-5; D unclear. Germline CDR1 and CDR2: SNHLY and FYNNEI. The CDR3 runs to 13 residues. V gave up 7 bases and J gave up 2 bases, with 11 bases separating them. The DNA of the CDR3 is TGTGCCAGCACCCCGCTGGTACAAGAGACCCAGTACTTC. Translated, it gives CASTPLVQETQYF.

The chain uses TRBV28 and TRBJ1-2; D gene unclear. Germline CDR1 reads MDHEN; CDR2 reads SYDVKM. Trimming shortened V by 5 bases and J by 0 bases, and 10 bases separated the two germline ends. This CDR3 is 14 amino acids long. The CDR3 protein is CASSTTQPNYGYTF. The CDR3 coding sequence is TGTGCCAGCAGTACGACACAACCTAACTATGGCTACACCTTC.

The table lists this clone with a count of one. The chain combines TRBV19 with TRBJ2-5; D is perhaps TRBD2 (6 bases). The CDR3 runs to 15 residues. Germline values: CDR1 LNHDA, CDR2 SQIVND (reference sequence). Deletions cut 6 bases from V and 3 bases from J, with 17 bases between. The CDR3 sequence is CASSPGTHQKETQYF. CDR3 in DNA: TGTGCCAGTAGCCCCGGGACTCATCAAAAAGAGACCCAGTACTTC. The full variable domain, with the rest looked up from reference TRBV19 and TRBJ2-5, is DGGITQSPKYLFRKEGQNVTLSCEQNLNHDAMYWYRQDPGQGLRLIYYSQIVNDFQKGDIAEGYSVSREKKESFPLTVTSAQKNPTAFYLCASSPGTHQKETQYFGPGTRLLVL.

The chain uses TRBV11-3 and TRBJ2-2; D perhaps matches TRBD2 (7 bases). The CDR3 has 16 residues. Germline CDR1 reads SGHNT; CDR2 reads YENEEA. V lost 5 bases and J lost 4, with 17 bases in between. The CDR3 reads CASSPRGAFGTGELFF. CDR3 DNA sequence: TGTGCCAGCAGCCCACGGGGGGCGTTCGGCACCGGGGAGCTGTTTTTT.

The CDR3 DNA follows: TGTGCCACCGCCGGGGAAGGCACTGAAGCTTTCTTT. This sequence encodes CATAGEGTEAFF. J is TRBJ1-1 and V is TRBV18; D is unclear. Deletions cut 10 bases from V and 4 bases from J, with 13 bases between. The CDR3 is made up of 12 amino acids. Per the germline V gene, CDR1 is KGHSH and CDR2 is LQKENI.

This clone was observed at least ten times. V and J are TRBV10-1 and TRBJ2-2; D not resolved. Trimming cost V 0 bases and J 4 bases, with 12 bases left between them. The germline CDR1 and CDR2 sequences are WNHNN and SYGVQD (reference sequence). CDR3 length: 16 residues. As DNA, the CDR3 is TGCGCCAGCAGTGAGTCGACATTTAGCCTCACCGGGGAGCTGTTTTTT. Translated, it gives CASSESTFSLTGELFF.